This T cell receptor (beta chain) is drawn from a study of blood T cell repertoires in COVID-19. This clone appeared a few times. Profiling relied on immunoSEQ multiplex PCR, and the TCRdb table lists in-frame clones only, not all of them. In the table there are 200,000 or so clones, less than 90% of which are singletons. The sequence came from an elderly woman with COVID-19, enrolled during active disease. The sequencing sample was made of peripheral blood.

DNA for the CDR3: TGTGCCAGTAGATCCACAGGGGAGGATGGCTACACCTTC. It translates to CASRSTGEDGYTF. The rearrangement links TRBV19 to TRBJ1-2; TRBD1 matches at 7 bases. The CDR3 is 13 amino acids. The V and J ends lost 6 bases and 6 bases, in that order; junction bases with no gene match: 7. Per the germline V gene, CDR1 is LNHDA and CDR2 is SQIVND (reference sequence).